This is a list of T cell receptor beta chains from one sample in a study of Tregs in tolerant kidney transplant recipients. TCRdb keeps only in-frame clones here, not all; method: immunoSEQ multiplex PCR. This table holds 85,000 to 100,000 clones, 80% to 95% found once. The specimen was CD4+ T cells from blood, collected before the transplant. The receptors stem from a human donor who received a combined kidney and bone marrow transplant. Both conserved end residues are part of each CDR3. The order of the fields is V gene, clone size, D gene, J gene, CDR3 protein, CDR3 DNA. A D gene is named only where the DNA matches it firmly. Clone size appears in some rows only: once, few, many, or a class for an expanded clone.

>TRBV19|.|TRBD1|TRBJ1-4
CASKSQGAGNEKLFF
TGTGCCAGTAAAAGTCAGGGGGCTGGTAATGAAAAACTGTTTTTT
>TRBV6-5|.|TRBD1|TRBJ1-1
CASSITGVAFF
TGTGCCAGCAGTATTACAGGGGTCGCTTTCTTT
>TRBV7-2|.|TRBD2|TRBJ2-1
CASSFTSGYNEQFF
TGTGCCAGCAGCTTTACTAGCGGGTACAATGAGCAGTTCTTC
>TRBV27|.|TRBD2|TRBJ2-7
CASSKRQGGSYEQYF
TGTGCCAGCAGTAAGAGGCAGGGAGGGTCCTACGAGCAGTACTTC
>TRBV6-5|.|TRBD1|TRBJ1-2
CASSAPGQGVLGTF
TGTGCCAGCAGTGCCCCGGGACAGGGGGTATTAGGCACCTTC
>TRBV7-9|once|TRBD1|TRBJ2-7
CASSLGFGGTGFDF
TGTGCCAGCAGCTTGGGGTTCGGCGGGACAGGGTTCGACTTC
>TRBV7-3|.|TRBD1|TRBJ2-3
CASSARTGTDTQYF
TGTGCCAGCAGCGCTCGGACAGGGACAGATACGCAGTATTTT
>TRBV6-1|.|TRBD1|TRBJ1-5
CASSGGTGRQPQHF
TGTGCCAGCAGTGGCGGGACAGGACGTCAGCCCCAGCATTTT
>TRBV30|.|.|TRBJ1-5
CAWRGSGGNQPQHF
TGTGCCTGGAGAGGGTCGGGGGGCAATCAGCCCCAGCATTTT
>TRBV4-3|.|.|TRBJ1-1
CASSQAQGSPYTEAFF
TGCGCCAGCAGCCAAGCCCAGGGTTCTCCGTACACTGAAGCTTTCTTT
>TRBV11-3|once|TRBD2|TRBJ2-7
CASTIAGYEQYF
TGTGCCAGCACCATAGCGGGTTACGAGCAGTACTTC
>TRBV5-1|.|TRBD1|TRBJ1-2
CASSQGQGSGYTF
TGCGCCAGCAGCCAGGGACAGGGTTCTGGCTACACCTTC
>TRBV30|.|.|TRBJ2-1
CAWSFYGGQYNEQFF
TGTGCCTGGAGTTTCTACGGGGGGCAGTACAATGAGCAGTTCTTC
>TRBV4-3|.|TRBD2|TRBJ2-1
CASSQGVAGVEQFF
TGCGCCAGCAGCCAAGGGGTGGCGGGAGTTGAGCAGTTCTTC
>TRBV7-9|.|.|TRBJ2-1
CASSLGQVGNEQFF
TGTGCCAGCAGCTTAGGGCAGGTTGGCAATGAGCAGTTCTTC
>TRBV7-3|.|.|TRBJ2-3
CASSSQGGATDTQYF
TGTGCCAGCAGCTCCCAAGGGGGGGCAACAGATACGCAGTATTTT
>TRBV4-2|.|.|TRBJ1-5
CASSQDYGRGQPQHF
TGTGCCAGCAGCCAAGACTATGGCAGGGGTCAGCCCCAGCATTTT
>TRBV18|.|.|TRBJ1-4
CASSPGRGDEKLFF
TGTGCCAGCTCACCGGGCAGGGGTGATGAAAAACTGTTTTTT
>TRBV5-1|.|TRBD2|TRBJ2-1
CASSLDVAQRDYNEQFF
TGCGCCAGCAGCTTGGATGTCGCCCAGCGGGACTACAATGAGCAGTTCTTC
>TRBV11-3|.|TRBD2|TRBJ2-3
CASSPGLAGTGGYTQYF
TGTGCCAGCAGCCCGGGACTAGCGGGAACAGGGGGGTATACGCAGTATTTT
>TRBV29-1|.|.|TRBJ2-2
CSARGPNTGELFF
TGCAGCGCCAGGGGACCAAACACCGGGGAGCTGTTTTTT
>TRBV7-3|.|.|TRBJ2-7
CASSLGAGQAYEQYF
TGTGCCAGCAGCTTAGGGGCAGGGCAGGCGTACGAGCAGTACTTC
>TRBV11-3|.|.|TRBJ1-2
CASSLELGLVGADGYTF
TGTGCCAGCAGCTTAGAACTCGGTTTGGTAGGGGCTGACGGCTACACCTTC
>TRBV11-2|.|TRBD1|TRBJ2-1
CASRRQGPYNEQFF
TGTGCCAGCAGGAGACAGGGGCCGTACAATGAGCAGTTCTTC
>TRBV5-1|.|TRBD2|TRBJ2-3
CASSFELAGSTDTQYF
TGCGCCAGCAGCTTCGAACTAGCGGGAAGCACAGATACGCAGTATTTT
>TRBV5-1|.|.|TRBJ2-7
CASSLTNHEQYF
TGCGCCAGCAGCTTAACTAATCACGAGCAGTACTTC
>TRBV4-2|.|.|TRBJ2-3
CASSQEVAITDTQYF
TGTGCCAGCAGCCAAGAGGTAGCGATCACAGATACGCAGTATTTT
>TRBV7-2|.|TRBD1|TRBJ1-1
CASRAQGAGTEAFF
TGTGCCAGCAGGGCACAGGGGGCCGGCACTGAAGCTTTCTTT
>TRBV12-5|.|TRBD2|TRBJ2-3
CASGLASSGGAPDTQYF
TGTGCTAGTGGTTTGGCCTCTAGCGGGGGGGCCCCAGATACGCAGTATTTT
>TRBV5-1|few|.|TRBJ2-1
CASSEEPEASYNEQFF
TGCGCCAGCAGCGAAGAACCAGAGGCCTCCTACAATGAGCAGTTCTTC
>TRBV6-6|once|TRBD2|TRBJ2-5
CASSPGLAGGTQYF
TGTGCCAGCAGCCCGGGTTTAGCGGGAGGAACCCAGTACTTC
>TRBV30|.|TRBD2|TRBJ2-5
CAWSVRTSGRAYGETQYF
TGTGCCTGGAGTGTCCGGACTAGCGGGAGGGCCTATGGTGAGACCCAGTACTTC
>TRBV6-6|.|TRBD1|TRBJ2-4
CASSWDRAKNIQYF
TGTGCCAGCAGTTGGGACAGAGCCAAAAACATTCAGTACTTC